This passage covers 20 T cell receptor beta chains from one sample sequenced in a study of human thymus T cells (TCRdb year 2020). The thymus tissue came from surgical resects taken out during corrective cardiac surgery. Receptor amplification or capture employed the immunoSEQ multiplex PCR assay. TCRdb obtained this table from immuneACCESS and retained in-frame rearrangements with V and J assigned. These tables miss some clones; where compared with another copy, unresolved V genes account for less than half of the shortfall, and the remainder is unexplained. Present in this sample are about 120,000 clones, around 94% of which were seen just once. Jointly, the top ten make up more than 0.02% of the sample. Specimen: thymus tissue. The receptors shown here come from a boy less than two years old with a congenital heart defect but otherwise immunologically healthy.

The CDR3 bases are TGTGCCAGCAGCTTGCCAGATCAGCCCCAGCATTTT. Protein: CASSLPDQPQHF. The chain has TRBV5-5 and TRBJ1-5; D unresolved. In germline, CDR1 is SGHKS, CDR2 YYEKEE (reference sequence). The CDR3 length is 12 residues. Trimming stripped 1 base from V and 5 bases from J, with 4 bases between.

The chain has TRBV28 and TRBJ2-3, with D unclear. V was pared by 5 bases and J by 6 bases, with 12 bases between. Germline V lookup: CDR1 MDHEN, CDR2 SYDVKM. The CDR3 is 13 residues long. The CDR3 is CASSPALADTQYF. Written as DNA, the CDR3 is TGTGCCAGCAGTCCTGCTCTTGCTGATACGCAGTATTTT.

The genes are TRBV15 and TRBJ2-1; 9 nucleotides agree with TRBD2. Germline V lookup: CDR1 LNHNV, CDR2 YYDKDF (reference sequence). Unmatched junction bases numbered 7, after V lost 2 bases and J lost 2 bases. The CDR3 is 17 amino acids. The DNA for the CDR3 is TGTGCCACCAGCAGAAGACACCTAGCGGGGCCCTACAATGAGCAGTTCTTC. This encodes CATSRRHLAGPYNEQFF.

The chain carries TRBV2 and TRBJ2-1; D gene ambiguous. The V end was cut by 3 bases, the J end by 4 bases, with 19 bases between. The CDR3 totals 17 residues. CDR1 and CDR2 from the germline V gene are SNHLY and FYNNEI. For the CDR3, the DNA is TGTGCCAGCAGTGACTTAGCTGGTCGGGCCTTTTACAATGAGCAGTTCTTC. It is translated as CASSDLAGRAFYNEQFF.

The chain couples TRBV4-3 to TRBJ2-7, with 8 bases that match TRBD1. J lost 4 bases, V lost 3 bases, and 8 bases had no gene match. The CDR3 sequence is 15 residues long. The germline CDR1 and CDR2 sequences are LGHNA and YSLEER. This CDR3 reads CASSHPTGELYEQYF. CDR3 in DNA: TGCGCCAGCAGCCACCCGACAGGGGAGTTGTACGAGCAGTACTTC.

The rearrangement links TRBV27 to TRBJ2-1; TRBD2 matches 9 bases. CDR1 and CDR2 from the germline V gene are MNHEY and SMNVEV (reference sequence). This CDR3 contains 15 residues. The trim removed 4 bases at V and 2 bases at J, leaving 3 bases unmatched. The CDR3 loop reads CASSSIAGAYNEQFF. In DNA form, the CDR3 reads TGTGCCAGCAGTTCCATAGCGGGAGCCTACAATGAGCAGTTCTTC.

V gene TRBV28 combines with J gene TRBJ1-6; 8 bases are shared with TRBD1. This CDR3 comprises 14 residues. Germline V lookup: CDR1 MDHEN, CDR2 SYDVKM. The trim removed 8 bases at V and 10 bases at J, leaving 10 bases unmatched. The CDR3 sequence is CASGGQGGGSPLHF. The CDR3, as DNA: TGTGCCAGCGGTGGACAGGGTGGAGGATCACCCCTCCACTTT.

The chain couples TRBV12-5 to TRBJ1-3, with D perhaps TRBD1 (5 bases). With 6 bases removed from V and 11 bases from J, the gap between germline ends came to 20 bases. Germline V lookup: CDR1 LGHNT, CDR2 FRNRAP. CDR3 length: 14 residues. CDR3 sequence reads: CASGTAGTASAIYF. CDR3 sequence (DNA): TGTGCTAGTGGCACGGCGGGGACGGCAAGCGCCATATATTTT.

CDR3: CASSPGRRKSKNIQYF. The CDR3 DNA sequence: TGTGCCAGCAGTCCAGGGAGGAGAAAGAGCAAAAACATTCAGTACTTC. V gene TRBV27 combines with J gene TRBJ2-4; D is possibly TRBD2 (6 bases). The CDR3 is 16 residues long. The germline V gene encodes CDR1 MNHEY and CDR2 SMNVEV (reference sequence). V was cut by 5 bases and J by 3 bases, with 17 bases left in between.

The chain has TRBV19 and TRBJ1-1; D remains unclear. Per the germline V gene, CDR1 is LNHDA and CDR2 is SQIVND (reference sequence). There are 15 residues in the CDR3. Trimming pared 2 bases from V and 4 bases from J, leaving 14 bases between. The CDR3 here is CASSISRALATEAFF. The CDR3 DNA sequence: TGTGCCAGTAGTATATCGAGGGCCTTGGCCACTGAAGCTTTCTTT. Filled out from reference TRBV19 and TRBJ1-1, the complete variable domain reads DGGITQSPKYLFRKEGQNVTLSCEQNLNHDAMYWYRQDPGQGLRLIYYSQIVNDFQKGDIAEGYSVSREKKESFPLTVTSAQKNPTAFYLCASSISRALATEAFFGQGTRLTVV.

The J gene is TRBJ1-1, the V gene TRBV7-2; D is uncertain. The germline V gene encodes CDR1 SGHTA and CDR2 FQGNSA. V gave up 5 bases and J gave up 1 base, with 8 bases separating them. The CDR3 covers 13 residues. The CDR3 is CASSHRQNTEAFF. CDR3 bases: TGTGCCAGCAGCCACAGACAGAACACTGAAGCTTTCTTT.

This CDR3 is CASSSSESAGNTIYF. The CDR3, as DNA: TGTGCCAGCAGCTCGTCGGAATCGGCAGGAAACACCATATATTTT. The genes are TRBV7-2 and TRBJ1-3, with D uncertain. The CDR3 totals 15 residues. Trimming left V 4 bases short and J 4 bases short, with 14 bases between. Germline assignment: CDR1 SGHTA and CDR2 FQGNSA.

The gene calls are TRBV19 and TRBJ2-7, with a possible D match to TRBD2 (6 bases). The germline V gene has CDR1 LNHDA and CDR2 SQIVND (reference sequence). This CDR3 is 16 amino acids long. V was shortened by 6 bases and J by 0 bases, with 18 bases between the two germline ends. CDR3 loop: CASSPGGVGSSYEQYF. The CDR3 DNA follows: TGTGCCAGTAGCCCCGGCGGGGTAGGGAGCTCCTACGAGCAGTACTTC.

V usage is TRBV6-1 and J usage is TRBJ1-5; D gene uncertain. Germline V gene lookup returns CDR1 MNHNS and CDR2 SASEGT. The V gene lost 5 bases and the J gene lost 3 bases, with 11 bases spanning the gap. This CDR3 comprises 14 residues. CDR3 DNA sequence: TGTGCCAGCAGTAACAGTACATTCAATCAGCCCCAGCATTTT. As protein: CASSNSTFNQPQHF.

The V gene is TRBV19, the J gene TRBJ2-2; 8 bases fit TRBD1. V lost 7 bases, J lost 5 bases, and 9 bases stayed unmatched. Per germline, CDR1 LNHDA and CDR2 SQIVND (reference sequence). CDR3 size: 15 residues. The CDR3 loop is CASTTDRAPTGELFF. The DNA for the CDR3 is TGTGCCAGTACAACGGACAGGGCTCCGACCGGGGAGCTGTTTTTT.

Turning to this clone: At one end, the junction sequence differs from germline, possibly due to a read error. This sequence joins TRBV2 and TRBJ2-1; possibly TRBD2 for D (7 bases). Germline CDR1 and CDR2: SNHLY and FYNNEI. The length of the CDR3 is 15 residues. CDR3 DNA: TGTGCCAGCAGTGACGGGGGGCACTCCCACAATGAGCAGTTCTTC. Encoded protein: CASSDGGHSHNEQFF.

The chain links TRBV23-1 to TRBJ1-2; no definite D call. TRBV23-1 has ORF status, its function being uncertain. This CDR3 contains 14 residues. Trimming cost V 0 bases and J 6 bases, with 11 bases left between them. Written as DNA, the CDR3 is TGCGCCAGCAGTCAATCCCTTTACACGGATGGCTACACCTTC. Amino acid sequence: CASSQSLYTDGYTF.

The chain combines TRBV11-3 with TRBJ1-6, with D uncertain. The CDR3 consists of 15 residues. The germline V gene has CDR1 SGHNT and CDR2 YENEEA. Trimming removed 0 bases at V and 5 bases at J, with 8 bases between. For the CDR3, the DNA is TGTGCCAGCAGCTTAGATCGACGTAATAATTCACCCCTCCACTTT. Its translation is CASSLDRRNNSPLHF.

The CDR3 DNA follows: TGTGCCAGCAAGGCTAGCGGGGGGCCTTACCAAGAGACCCAGTACTTC. It translates to CASKASGGPYQETQYF. The chain employs TRBV2 and TRBJ2-5, with 11 positions matching TRBD2. The CDR3 totals 16 residues. V gave up 7 bases and J gave up 0 bases; unmatched junction bases: 7. Germline lookup yields CDR1 SNHLY and CDR2 FYNNEI. Using reference TRBV2 and TRBJ2-5 for the parts outside the CDR3, the full variable domain is EPEVTQTPSHQVTQMGQEVILRCVPISNHLYFYWYRQILGQKVEFLVSFYNNEISEKSEIFDDQFSVERPDGSNFTLKIRSTKLEDSAMYFCASKASGGPYQETQYFGPGTRLLVL.

The genes are TRBV7-9 and TRBJ1-2; 10 bases are shared with TRBD1. The germline V gene encodes CDR1 SEHNR and CDR2 FQNEAQ (reference sequence). The CDR3 covers 14 residues. Trimming took 5 bases from V and 2 from J; bases not matched to a gene: 2. The CDR3, as DNA: TGTGCCAGCAGCATGACAGGGGGCAACTATGGCTACACCTTC. This encodes CASSMTGGNYGYTF. Filled out from reference TRBV7-9 and TRBJ1-2, the complete variable domain reads DTGVSQNPRHKITKRGQNVTFRCDPISEHNRLYWYRQTLGQGPEFLTYFQNEAQLEKSRLLSDRFSAERPKGSFSTLEIQRTEQGDSAMYLCASSMTGGNYGYTFGSGTRLTVV.